This T cell receptor (beta chain) was observed in a study of spatial heterogeneity in lung cancer. Study-wide background: Samples came from roughly 70 TRACERx patients with untreated early-stage lung cancer. Findings and limits, study-wide: Resection saw ubiquitous expanded tumor TCRs appear in blood more than follow-up did.

In the library, each TCR cDNA molecule bore its own unique molecular identifier. Each CDR3 protein gets one entry after TCRdb re-called the 5' RACE reads with MiXCR. This sample yields around 40,000 distinct CDR3 sequences, of which 6% to 9.5% are seen a single time; roughly 9.9% belongs to the top ten. This clonotype has more than one count but fewer than ten. The antigen is not known. The time point is: blood at routine non-recurrence follow-up after resection. TCRs were sequenced from unsorted whole RNA of tumor, nontumor lung or PBMC. The receptor was derived from a male donor with early-stage non-small cell lung cancer. The sample here was PBMCs, taken at follow-up.

The CDR3 reads CSDSWPRGTQYF. DNA of the CDR3: TGCAGTGATTCTTGGCCCCGGGGGACCCAGTACTTC. J is TRBJ2-5 and V is TRBV20-1; tentative D call: TRBD2 (5 bases). The V and J ends lost 7 bases and 7 bases respectively, with 16 bases between them. This CDR3 spans 12 amino acids. Looked up from germline, CDR1 is DFQATT and CDR2 is SNEGSKA (reference sequence).